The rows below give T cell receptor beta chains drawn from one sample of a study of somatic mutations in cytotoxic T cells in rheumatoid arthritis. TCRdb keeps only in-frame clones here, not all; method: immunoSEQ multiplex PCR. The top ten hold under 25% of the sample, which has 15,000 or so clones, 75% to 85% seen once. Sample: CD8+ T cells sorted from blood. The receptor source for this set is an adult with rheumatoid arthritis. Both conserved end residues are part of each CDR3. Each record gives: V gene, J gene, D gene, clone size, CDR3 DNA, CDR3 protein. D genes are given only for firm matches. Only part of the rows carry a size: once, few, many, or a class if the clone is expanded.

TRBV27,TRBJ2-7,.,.,TGTGCCAGCAGCCTTTTCAGGGGGGGGTACGAGCAGTACTTC,CASSLFRGGYEQYF
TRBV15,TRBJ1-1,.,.,TGTGCCACCAGCCTCGGACAGTTGAACACTGAAGCTTTCTTT,CATSLGQLNTEAFF
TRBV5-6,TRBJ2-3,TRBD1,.,TGTGCCAGCAGCTTGCGGACAGGAGCAGGAGATACGCAGTATTTT,CASSLRTGAGDTQYF
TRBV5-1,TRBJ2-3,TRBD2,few,TGCGCCAGCAGCGCTGGCCCAGCGGGAGGGCCAGATACGCAGTATTTT,CASSAGPAGGPDTQYF
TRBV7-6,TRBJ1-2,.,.,TGTGCCAGCAGCTCAGGTTATGGCTACACCTTC,CASSSGYGYTF
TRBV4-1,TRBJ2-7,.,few,TGCGCCAGCAGCCAAGATACGGGACCGATCCCAGCGGACGAGCAGTACTTC,CASSQDTGPIPADEQYF
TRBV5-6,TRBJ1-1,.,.,TGTGCCAGCAACACGTTCGGACAGAACACTGAAGCTTTCTTT,CASNTFGQNTEAFF
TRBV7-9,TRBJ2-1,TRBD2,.,TGTGCCAGCAGCTTAGTGACTAGCGGGAGAAATGAGCAGTTCTTC,CASSLVTSGRNEQFF
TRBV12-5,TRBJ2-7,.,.,TGTGCTAGTGGTTCGGACAGACCCTACGAGCAGTACTTC,CASGSDRPYEQYF
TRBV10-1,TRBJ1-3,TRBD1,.,TGCGCCAGCAGCATAACCCTCCGGGACAGGGTCTTTGGAAACACCATATATTTT,CASSITLRDRVFGNTIYF
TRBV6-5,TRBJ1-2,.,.,TGTGCCAGCAGTTACGTAGGGGCGGGTGGCTACACCTTC,CASSYVGAGGYTF
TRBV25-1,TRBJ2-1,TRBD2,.,TGTGCCAGCAAGCCACTAGCGGACAATGAGCAGTTCTTC,CASKPLADNEQFF
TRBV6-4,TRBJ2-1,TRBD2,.,TGTGCCAGCAGTACGTCAGCGGGAGGGGGGAATGAGCAGTTCTTC,CASSTSAGGGNEQFF
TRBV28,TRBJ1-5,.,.,TGTGCCAGCAGTTTCTCGGGGTCTCAGCCCCAGCATTTT,CASSFSGSQPQHF
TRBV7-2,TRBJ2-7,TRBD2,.,TGTGCCAGCAGCTTAGTAGTACTAGCGGCATCCTACGAGCAGTACTTC,CASSLVVLAASYEQYF
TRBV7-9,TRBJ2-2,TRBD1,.,TGTGCCAGCAGCTTATTCGGGACAGGGACCGGGGAGCTGTTTTTT,CASSLFGTGTGELFF
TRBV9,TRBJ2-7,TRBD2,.,TGTGCCAGCAGCCCAGAGGTAGCGGGAGTTGAGCAGTACTTC,CASSPEVAGVEQYF
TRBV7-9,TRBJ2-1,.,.,TGTGCCAGCAGCTTCCGCGAGGGGGTCAATATTTACTCCTACAATGAGCAGTTCTTC,CASSFREGVNIYSYNEQFF
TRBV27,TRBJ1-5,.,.,TGTGCCAGCAGTTTTGGACAGAGCAATCAGCCCCAGCATTTT,CASSFGQSNQPQHF
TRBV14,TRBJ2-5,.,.,TGTGCCAGCAGCCAGGGGGAGGAGACCCAGTACTTC,CASSQGEETQYF
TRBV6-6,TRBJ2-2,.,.,TGTGCCAGCAGTTACGTGGTCCCCGGGGAGCTGTTTTTT,CASSYVVPGELFF
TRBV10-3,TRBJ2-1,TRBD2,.,TGTGCCATCAGTGAAACAGAGGGAGGTATCGGGGCTAGCGGAGGGGATGAGCAGTTCTTC,CAISETEGGIGASGGDEQFF
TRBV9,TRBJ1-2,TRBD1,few,TGTGCCAGCAGCGACGGACAGGGAAGAATCGATGGCTACACCTTC,CASSDGQGRIDGYTF
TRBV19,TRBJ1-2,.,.,TGTGCCAGTAGTACGGAGGGTAGGGGCCTCCTTTATGGCTACACCTTC,CASSTEGRGLLYGYTF
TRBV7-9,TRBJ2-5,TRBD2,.,TGTGCCAGCATCGGAGCGGGAGGGGAGACCCAGTACTTC,CASIGAGGETQYF
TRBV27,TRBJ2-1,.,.,TGTGCCAGCAGTTTATCGGACCCTACCGGGGGAGAGCAGTTCTTC,CASSLSDPTGGEQFF
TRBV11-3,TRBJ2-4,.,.,TGTGCCAGCAGCTTTTGGAAGCCGCCGTACATTCAGTACTTC,CASSFWKPPYIQYF
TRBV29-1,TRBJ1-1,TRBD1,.,TGCAGCGAAGCCGGGACAGAGAACACTGAAGCTTTCTTT,CSEAGTENTEAFF
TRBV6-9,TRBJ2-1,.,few,TGTGCCAGCAGCGATACATCACCGGGCTACAATGAGCAGTTCTTC,CASSDTSPGYNEQFF
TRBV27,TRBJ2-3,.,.,TGTGCCAGCACTCAGGACAGTCAGACAGATACGCAGTATTTT,CASTQDSQTDTQYF
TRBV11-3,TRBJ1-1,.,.,TGTGCCAGCAGGTGGGGGACTGAAGCTTTCTTT,CASRWGTEAFF
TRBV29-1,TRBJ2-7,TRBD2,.,TGCAGCGTTGAGGATAGGGAGGGAGGATACGAGCAGTACTTC,CSVEDREGGYEQYF
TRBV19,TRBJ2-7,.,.,TGTGCCAGTAGTGCAGGGGGGGGCACCTACGAGCAGTACTTC,CASSAGGGTYEQYF
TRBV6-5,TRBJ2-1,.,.,TGTGCCAGCAGTTATGGCTCCCTCTACAATGAGCAGTTCTTC,CASSYGSLYNEQFF
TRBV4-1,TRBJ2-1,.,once,TGCGCCAGCAGCCAAGTTAGCCAATACAATGAGCAGTTCTTC,CASSQVSQYNEQFF
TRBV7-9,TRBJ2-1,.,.,TGTGCCAGCAGCGCCGGGCCATCCTCCTACAATGAGCAGTTCTTC,CASSAGPSSYNEQFF
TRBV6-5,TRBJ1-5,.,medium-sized,TGTGCCAGCAGTACATCTCAGGATCAGCCCCAGCATTTT,CASSTSQDQPQHF
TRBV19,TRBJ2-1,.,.,TGTGCCAGTAGTATTCTATCAGCGTCGAGCTCCTACAATGAGCAGTTCTTC,CASSILSASSSYNEQFF
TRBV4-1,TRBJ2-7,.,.,TGCGCCAGCAGCCAAGACGGGACTGTAACCTACGAGCAGTACTTC,CASSQDGTVTYEQYF
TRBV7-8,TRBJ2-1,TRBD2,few,TGTGCCAGCAGGACTAGCGGGAGTTGGAATGAGCAGTTCTTC,CASRTSGSWNEQFF
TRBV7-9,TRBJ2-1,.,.,TGTGCCAGCAGCTTTTCTCTCAGCCCCTACAATGAGCAGTTCTTC,CASSFSLSPYNEQFF
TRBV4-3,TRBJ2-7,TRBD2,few,TGCGCCAGCAGCCAAGATCTGTCTGGCCTAGCGGGAGAGCAGTACTTC,CASSQDLSGLAGEQYF
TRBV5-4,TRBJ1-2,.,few,TGTGCCAGCAGCTTGGACGGTGAGGCGTATGGCTACACCTTC,CASSLDGEAYGYTF
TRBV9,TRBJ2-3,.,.,TGTGCCAGCAGCGGCTCTAGCACAGATACGCAGTATTTT,CASSGSSTDTQYF
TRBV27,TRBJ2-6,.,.,TGTGCCAGCAGTTTATTGGGGAATTCAGGGGCCAACGTCCTGACTTTC,CASSLLGNSGANVLTF
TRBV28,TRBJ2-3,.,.,TGTGCCAGCAGTTTGGTGTTGGGAGATACGCAGTATTTT,CASSLVLGDTQYF
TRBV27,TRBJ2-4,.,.,TGTGCCAGCAGTTGGGAGGGCAGGGGGGGGGACATTCAGTACTTC,CASSWEGRGGDIQYF
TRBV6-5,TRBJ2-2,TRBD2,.,TGTGCCAGCAGAATAGCGGGGGTGAACACCGGGGAGCTGTTTTTT,CASRIAGVNTGELFF
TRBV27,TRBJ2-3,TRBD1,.,TGTGCCAGCAGACGGGGACAGGGGGCGATAGATACGCAGTATTTT,CASRRGQGAIDTQYF
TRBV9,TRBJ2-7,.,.,TGTGCCAGCAGCGCAACAGGGTACGAGCAGTACTTC,CASSATGYEQYF
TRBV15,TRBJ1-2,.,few,TGTGCCACCAGCAGAGAGGAGGGTGATGGCTACACCTTC,CATSREEGDGYTF
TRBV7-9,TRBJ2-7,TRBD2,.,TGTGCCAGCAGCTCCGGACTAGCGGGATCTTACGAGCAGTACTTC,CASSSGLAGSYEQYF
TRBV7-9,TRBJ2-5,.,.,TGTGCCAGCAGCTTTACAGGGTCAGAGACCCAGTACTTC,CASSFTGSETQYF
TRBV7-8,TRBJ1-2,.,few,TGTGCCAGCAGCCGTAGGGGGATTACTATACGCGGCTACACCTTC,CASSRRGITIRGYTF
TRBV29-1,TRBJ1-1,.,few,TGCAGCGTTGGGGAGGGCACTGAAGCTTTCTTT,CSVGEGTEAFF
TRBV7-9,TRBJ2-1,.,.,TGTGCCAGCAGCTTCCGCCCGGCCGATGAGCAGTTCTTC,CASSFRPADEQFF
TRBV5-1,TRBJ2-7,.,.,TGCGCCAGCAGCTTGACTGTCCACGAGCAGTACTTC,CASSLTVHEQYF
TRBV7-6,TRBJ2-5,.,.,TGTGCCAGCAGCCAAGCCACGGGGCAAGAGACCCAGTACTTC,CASSQATGQETQYF